These 8 T cell receptor beta chains originate from one sample sequenced in a study of early T cells in non-severe SARS-CoV-2 infection. TCRdb re-derived calls from the 5' RACE reads in MiXCR, one entry per CDR3 protein. The sample lists around 49,000 distinct CDR3 sequences, 4% to 5% occurring once. The sequencing input was whole blood. These TCRs come from an adult who was a healthcare worker with PCR-confirmed SARS-CoV-2 infection or an uninfected control (not recorded which).

This clonotype was recorded at least ten times. This chain connects TRBV4-1 to TRBJ2-7; 8 bases are shared with TRBD2. The CDR3 contains 17 residues. V trimming: 1 base; J trimming: 2 bases; junction bases outside the gene matches: 10. Looked up from germline, CDR1 is MGHRA and CDR2 is YSYEKL. The CDR3 sequence is CASSQGLSGGNPYEQYF. CDR3 coding DNA: TGCGCCAGCAGCCAAGGCTTAAGCGGGGGAAATCCCTACGAGCAGTACTTC.

This clonotype was observed at least ten times. The V call is TRBV27, the J call TRBJ2-1; TRBD2 aligns across 13 bases. V shed 4 bases and J 6 bases; nucleotides not matched to a gene: 9. The CDR3 contains 17 residues. Germline-derived CDR1 and CDR2 are MNHEY and SMNVEV (reference sequence). The CDR3 DNA follows: TGTGCCAGCAGTTCATACACCGGGACTAGCGGGGTCAATGAGCAGTTCTTC. Protein product: CASSSYTGTSGVNEQFF.

In this sample, this clonotype turned up many times. The J gene is TRBJ2-1, the V gene TRBV30; maybe TRBD2 (6 bases). The CDR3 totals 16 residues. The germline V and J ends were trimmed by 0 bases and 9 bases, with 21 bases remaining between them. CDR1 and CDR2 from the germline V gene are GTSNPN and SVGIG (reference sequence). The CDR3 sequence is CAWSVSPGYAGGEQFF. The CDR3 DNA reads TGTGCCTGGAGTGTAAGCCCAGGGTATGCCGGGGGTGAGCAGTTCTTC.

This clonotype was observed at least ten times. This chain uses TRBV25-1 with TRBJ2-5, with 7 bases fitting TRBD1. Per the germline V gene, CDR1 is MGHDK and CDR2 is SYGVNS. After removal of 4 bases from V and 3 bases from J, the junction contained 8 bases not matched to a gene. The CDR3 is 15 residues long. CDR3 coding DNA: TGTGCCAGCAGTGCCTTGACAGGGATGAAAGAGACCCAGTACTTC. It codes for CASSALTGMKETQYF.

V usage is TRBV20-1 and J usage is TRBJ2-7, with no clear D. Germline V gives CDR1 DFQATT, CDR2 SNEGSKA (reference sequence). CDR3 size: 15 residues. Trimming took 3 bases from V and 1 from J, leaving 16 bases between them. The CDR3 DNA reads as TGCAGTGCTAGTGAGTGGCATTCCGCTTCCTACGAGCAGTACTTC. Translating gives CSASEWHSASYEQYF.

At least ten counts were recorded for this clonotype. The chain carries TRBV19 and TRBJ2-1; the match to TRBD1 covers 7 bases. The CDR3 covers 13 residues. Trimming removed 6 bases from V and 6 bases from J; junction bases left unmatched: 5. The germline gives CDR1 LNHDA, CDR2 SQIVND (reference sequence). CDR3 DNA sequence: TGTGCCAGTAGACTAAGACAGGGCAATGAGCAGTTCTTC. It specifies CASRLRQGNEQFF.

The table lists this clonotype with many counts. This rearrangement joins TRBV7-2 to TRBJ2-1; D may correspond to TRBD1 or TRBD2 (5 bases each). CDR1 SGHTA and CDR2 FQGNSA come from the germline V gene. The CDR3 runs 18 residues. Trimming stripped 1 base from V and 0 bases from J, with 16 bases between. The CDR3 here is CASSLEPWAGTSYNEQFF. The CDR3 coding sequence is TGTGCCAGCAGCTTAGAGCCTTGGGCAGGGACCTCCTACAATGAGCAGTTCTTC.

At least ten counts were recorded for this clonotype. The CDR3 region is CASSFGSAANQETQYF. DNA for the CDR3: TGTGCCAGCAGCTTTGGGTCAGCGGCAAACCAAGAGACCCAGTACTTC. This rearrangement joins TRBV7-9 to TRBJ2-5; D may be TRBD2 (5 bases). The CDR3 has 16 amino acids. Trimming took 3 bases from V and 0 from J, leaving 14 bases between them. In germline, CDR1 is SEHNR, CDR2 FQNEAQ (reference sequence).